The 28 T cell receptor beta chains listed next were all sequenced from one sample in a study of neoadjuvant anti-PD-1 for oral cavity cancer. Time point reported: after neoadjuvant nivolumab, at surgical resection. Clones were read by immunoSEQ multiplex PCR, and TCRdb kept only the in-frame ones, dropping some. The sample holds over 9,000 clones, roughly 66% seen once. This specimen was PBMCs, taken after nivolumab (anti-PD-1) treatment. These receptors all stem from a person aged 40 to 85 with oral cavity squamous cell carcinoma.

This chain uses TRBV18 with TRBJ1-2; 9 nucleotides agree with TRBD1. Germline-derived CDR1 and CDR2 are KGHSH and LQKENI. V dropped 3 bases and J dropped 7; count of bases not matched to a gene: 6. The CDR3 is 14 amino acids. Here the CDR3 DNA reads TGTGCCAGCTCACCCTCGGGGACAGGGTTTGGCTACACCTTC. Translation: CASSPSGTGFGYTF.

In DNA form, the CDR3 reads TGCGCCAGCAGCTTTAGCGGGAGAGTAGGTGAGACCCAGTACTTC. Its translation is CASSFSGRVGETQYF. The chain uses TRBV5-1 and TRBJ2-5; 9 bases line up with TRBD2. The CDR3 is 15 amino acids. After removal of 2 bases from V and 5 bases from J, the junction contained 7 bases not matched to a gene. Germline assignment: CDR1 SGHRS and CDR2 YFSETQ.

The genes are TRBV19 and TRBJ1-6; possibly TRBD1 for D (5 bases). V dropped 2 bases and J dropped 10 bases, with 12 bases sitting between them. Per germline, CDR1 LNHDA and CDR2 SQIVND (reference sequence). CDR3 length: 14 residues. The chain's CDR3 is CASSIIRDGSPLHF. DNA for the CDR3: TGTGCCAGTAGTATAATCCGGGACGGATCACCCCTCCACTTT.

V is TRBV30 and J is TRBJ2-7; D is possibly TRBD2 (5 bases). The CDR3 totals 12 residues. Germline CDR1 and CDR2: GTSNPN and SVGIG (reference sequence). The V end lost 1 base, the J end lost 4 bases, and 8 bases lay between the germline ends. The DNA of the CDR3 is TGTGCCTGGAGTGGACGGGGATACGAGCAGTACTTC. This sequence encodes CAWSGRGYEQYF.

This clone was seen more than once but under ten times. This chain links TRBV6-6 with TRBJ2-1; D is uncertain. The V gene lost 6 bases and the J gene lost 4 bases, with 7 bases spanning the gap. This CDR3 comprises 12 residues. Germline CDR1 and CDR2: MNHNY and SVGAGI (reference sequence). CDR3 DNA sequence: TGTGCCAGCAGCCGCCCTTACAATGAGCAGTTCTTC. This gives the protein CASSRPYNEQFF.

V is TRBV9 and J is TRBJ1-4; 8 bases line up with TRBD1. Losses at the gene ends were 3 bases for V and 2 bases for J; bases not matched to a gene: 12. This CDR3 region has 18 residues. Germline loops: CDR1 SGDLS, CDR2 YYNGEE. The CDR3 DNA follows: TGTGCCAGCAGCGCTCCCGACAGGGGAGCTGGTACTAATGAAAAACTGTTTTTT. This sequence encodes CASSAPDRGAGTNEKLFF.

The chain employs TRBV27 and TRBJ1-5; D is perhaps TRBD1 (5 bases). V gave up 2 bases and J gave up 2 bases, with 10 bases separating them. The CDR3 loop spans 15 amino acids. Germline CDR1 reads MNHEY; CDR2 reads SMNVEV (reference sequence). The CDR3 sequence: CASSLGQGRNQPQHF. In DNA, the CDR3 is TGTGCCAGCAGTTTAGGTCAGGGCCGCAATCAGCCCCAGCATTTT.

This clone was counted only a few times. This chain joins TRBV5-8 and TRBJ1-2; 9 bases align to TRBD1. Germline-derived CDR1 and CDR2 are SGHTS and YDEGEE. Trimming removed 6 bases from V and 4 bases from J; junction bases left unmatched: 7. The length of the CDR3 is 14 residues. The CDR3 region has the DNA TGTGCCAGCACCATGCCGACAGGGGGCTATGGCTACACCTTC. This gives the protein CASTMPTGGYGYTF.

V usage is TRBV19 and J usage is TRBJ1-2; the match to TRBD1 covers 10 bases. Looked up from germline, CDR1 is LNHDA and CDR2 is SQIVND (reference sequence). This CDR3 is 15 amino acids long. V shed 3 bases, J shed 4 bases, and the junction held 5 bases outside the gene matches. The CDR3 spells CASSMGQGSSYGYTF. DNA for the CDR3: TGTGCCAGTAGTATGGGACAGGGGTCCTCCTATGGCTACACCTTC.

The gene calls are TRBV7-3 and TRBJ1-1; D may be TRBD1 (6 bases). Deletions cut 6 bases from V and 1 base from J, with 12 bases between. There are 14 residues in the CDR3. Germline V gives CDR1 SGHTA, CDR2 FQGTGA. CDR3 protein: CASSPGDRNTEAFF. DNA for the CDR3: TGTGCCAGCAGTCCAGGGGACCGGAACACTGAAGCTTTCTTT.

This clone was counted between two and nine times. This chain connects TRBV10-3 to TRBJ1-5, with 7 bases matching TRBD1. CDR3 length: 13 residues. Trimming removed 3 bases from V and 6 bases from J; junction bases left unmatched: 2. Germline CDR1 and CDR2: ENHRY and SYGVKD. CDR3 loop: CAISEDRVQPQHF. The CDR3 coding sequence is TGTGCCATCAGTGAAGACAGGGTTCAGCCCCAGCATTTT.

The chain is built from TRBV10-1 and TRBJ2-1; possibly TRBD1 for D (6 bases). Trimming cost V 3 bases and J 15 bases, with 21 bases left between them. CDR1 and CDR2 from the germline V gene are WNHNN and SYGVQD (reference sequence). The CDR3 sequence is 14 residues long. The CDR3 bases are TGCGCCAGCAGTGACTCCGGGACACCGACTTGGCGGTTCTTC. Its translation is CASSDSGTPTWRFF.

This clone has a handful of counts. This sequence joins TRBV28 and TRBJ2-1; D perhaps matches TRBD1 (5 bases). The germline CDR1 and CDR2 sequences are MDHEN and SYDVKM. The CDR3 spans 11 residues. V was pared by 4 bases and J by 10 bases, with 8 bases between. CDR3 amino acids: CASSSRQEQFF. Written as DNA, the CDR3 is TGTGCCAGCAGTTCCCGACAGGAGCAGTTCTTC.

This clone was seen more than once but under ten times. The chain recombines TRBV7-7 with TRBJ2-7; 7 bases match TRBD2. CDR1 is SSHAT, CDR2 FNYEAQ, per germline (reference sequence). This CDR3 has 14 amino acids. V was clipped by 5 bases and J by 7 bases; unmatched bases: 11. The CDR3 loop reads CASSPLGEGREQYF. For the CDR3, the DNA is TGTGCCAGCAGCCCCCTTGGGGAGGGAAGGGAGCAGTACTTC.

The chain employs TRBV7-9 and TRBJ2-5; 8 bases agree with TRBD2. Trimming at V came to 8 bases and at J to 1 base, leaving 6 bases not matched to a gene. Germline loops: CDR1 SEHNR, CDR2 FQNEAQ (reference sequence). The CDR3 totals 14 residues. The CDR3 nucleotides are TGTGCCAGCCCCCCGGGGGGGATCCAAGAGACCCAGTACTTC. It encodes CASPPGGIQETQYF.

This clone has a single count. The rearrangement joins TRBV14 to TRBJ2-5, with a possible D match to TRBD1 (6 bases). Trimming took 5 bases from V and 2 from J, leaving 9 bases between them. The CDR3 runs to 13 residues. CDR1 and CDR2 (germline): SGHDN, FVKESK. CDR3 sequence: CASSNREQETQYF. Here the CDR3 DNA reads TGTGCCAGCAGCAACAGGGAACAAGAGACCCAGTACTTC.

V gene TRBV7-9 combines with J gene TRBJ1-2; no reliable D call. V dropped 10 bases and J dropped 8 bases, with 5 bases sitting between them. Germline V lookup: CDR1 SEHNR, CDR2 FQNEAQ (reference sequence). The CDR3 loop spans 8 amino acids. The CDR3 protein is CAIEGYTF. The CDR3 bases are TGTGCCATCGAGGGCTACACCTTC. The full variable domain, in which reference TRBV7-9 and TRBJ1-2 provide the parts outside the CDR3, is DTGVSQNPRHKITKRGQNVTFRCDPISEHNRLYWYRQTLGQGPEFLTYFQNEAQLEKSRLLSDRFSAERPKGSFSTLEIQRTEQGDSAMYLCAIEGYTFGSGTRLTVV.

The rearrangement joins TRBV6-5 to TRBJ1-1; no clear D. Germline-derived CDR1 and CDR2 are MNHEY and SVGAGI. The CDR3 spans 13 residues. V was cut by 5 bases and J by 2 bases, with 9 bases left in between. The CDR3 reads CASSRAGNTEAFF. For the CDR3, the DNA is TGTGCCAGCAGTAGGGCGGGAAACACTGAAGCTTTCTTT.

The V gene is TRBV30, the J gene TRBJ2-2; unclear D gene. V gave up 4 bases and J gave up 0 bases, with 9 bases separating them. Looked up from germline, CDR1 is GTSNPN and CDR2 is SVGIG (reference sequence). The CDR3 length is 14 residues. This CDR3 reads CAWNRLANTGELFF. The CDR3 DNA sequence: TGTGCCTGGAATAGGCTGGCGAACACCGGGGAGCTGTTTTTT.

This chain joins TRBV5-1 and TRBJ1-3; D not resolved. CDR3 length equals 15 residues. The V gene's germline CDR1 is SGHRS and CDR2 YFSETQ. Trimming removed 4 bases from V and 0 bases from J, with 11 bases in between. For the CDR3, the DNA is TGCGCCAGCAGCCCGCACACAAGCTCTGGAAACACCATATATTTT. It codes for CASSPHTSSGNTIYF.

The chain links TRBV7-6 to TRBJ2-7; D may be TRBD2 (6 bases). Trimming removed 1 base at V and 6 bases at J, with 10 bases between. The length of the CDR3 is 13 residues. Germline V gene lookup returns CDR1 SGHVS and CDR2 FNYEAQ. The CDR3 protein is CASSLVGGSEQYF. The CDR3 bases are TGTGCCAGCAGCTTAGTGGGGGGATCCGAGCAGTACTTC.

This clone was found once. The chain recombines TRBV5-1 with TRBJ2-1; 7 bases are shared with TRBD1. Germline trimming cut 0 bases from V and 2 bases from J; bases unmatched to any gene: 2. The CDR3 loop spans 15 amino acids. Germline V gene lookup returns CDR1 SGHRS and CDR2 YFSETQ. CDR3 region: CASSLEGATYNEQFF. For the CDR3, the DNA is TGCGCCAGCAGCTTGGAGGGGGCCACCTACAATGAGCAGTTCTTC.

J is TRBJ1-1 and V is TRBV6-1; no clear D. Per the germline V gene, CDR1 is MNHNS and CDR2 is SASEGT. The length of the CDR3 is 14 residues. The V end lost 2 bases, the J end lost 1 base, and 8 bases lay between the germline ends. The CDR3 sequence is CASSERQPNTEAFF. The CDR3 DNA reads TGTGCCAGCAGTGAAAGGCAGCCGAACACTGAAGCTTTCTTT.

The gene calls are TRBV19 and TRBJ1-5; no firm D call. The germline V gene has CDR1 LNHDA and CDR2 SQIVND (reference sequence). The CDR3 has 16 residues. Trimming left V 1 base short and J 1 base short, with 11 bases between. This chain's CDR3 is CASSIGGGRSNQPQHF. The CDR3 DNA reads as TGTGCCAGTAGTATAGGCGGAGGGAGAAGCAATCAGCCCCAGCATTTT.

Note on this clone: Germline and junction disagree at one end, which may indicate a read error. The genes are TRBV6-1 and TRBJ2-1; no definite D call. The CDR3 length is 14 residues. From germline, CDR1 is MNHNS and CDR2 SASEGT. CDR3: CASREGQVYNEQFF. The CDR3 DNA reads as TGTGCCAGCAGAGAAGGCCAGGTTTACAATGAGCAGTTCTTC.

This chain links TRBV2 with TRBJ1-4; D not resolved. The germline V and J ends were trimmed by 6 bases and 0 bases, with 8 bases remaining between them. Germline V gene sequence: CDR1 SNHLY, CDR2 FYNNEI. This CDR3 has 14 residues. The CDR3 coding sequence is TGTGCCAGCAGGGAGGACGCAACTAATGAAAAACTGTTTTTT. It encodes CASREDATNEKLFF.

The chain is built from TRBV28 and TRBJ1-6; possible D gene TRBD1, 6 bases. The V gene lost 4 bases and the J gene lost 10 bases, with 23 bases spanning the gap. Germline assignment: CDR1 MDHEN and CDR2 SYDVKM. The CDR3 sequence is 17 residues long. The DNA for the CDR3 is TGTGCCAGCAGTTCTCACGGCCTGGGGGGCATTGTATCACCCCTCCACTTT. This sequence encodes CASSSHGLGGIVSPLHF.

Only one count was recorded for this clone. CDR3 residues: CASSQDRRYNSPLHF. The CDR3 bases are TGTGCCAGCAGCCAAGATCGACGGTATAATTCACCCCTCCACTTT. V and J are TRBV14 and TRBJ1-6, with unresolved D. The CDR3 spans 15 residues. Deletions cut 0 bases from V and 4 bases from J, with 7 bases between. The germline V gene has CDR1 SGHDN and CDR2 FVKESK.